This T cell receptor beta chain emerged from a study of CD8 T cells in ankylosing spondylitis. Study observations and caveats: As for the disease-linked clones, they showed a CD8+ phenotype and occurred at relatively low frequencies in peripheral blood. What seemed typical of ankylosing spondylitis blood was a TCR beta motif built from under 10 highly homologous variants.

In its sample, this clonotype was seen many times. Its cognate antigen is unknown. TCRdb reprocessed the 5' RACE reads via MiXCR and lists one record per CDR3 protein. This table holds some 130,000 distinct CDR3 sequences, approximately 10% found once. The sequence derives from a male donor with ankylosing spondylitis or in good health (not recorded which). Material: blood, either unsorted or a sorted T cell fraction (not recorded which).

In DNA form, the CDR3 reads TGTGCCAGCATGTCCCGTGCAAAGGGGGCGTTGAGAGATACGCAGTATTTT. This gives the protein CASMSRAKGALRDTQYF. V gene TRBV28 combines with J gene TRBJ2-3; 7 bases match TRBD1. The CDR3 runs 17 residues. Germline CDR1 reads MDHEN; CDR2 reads SYDVKM. The ends lost 7 bases at V and 5 bases at J; junction bases unmatched: 18.